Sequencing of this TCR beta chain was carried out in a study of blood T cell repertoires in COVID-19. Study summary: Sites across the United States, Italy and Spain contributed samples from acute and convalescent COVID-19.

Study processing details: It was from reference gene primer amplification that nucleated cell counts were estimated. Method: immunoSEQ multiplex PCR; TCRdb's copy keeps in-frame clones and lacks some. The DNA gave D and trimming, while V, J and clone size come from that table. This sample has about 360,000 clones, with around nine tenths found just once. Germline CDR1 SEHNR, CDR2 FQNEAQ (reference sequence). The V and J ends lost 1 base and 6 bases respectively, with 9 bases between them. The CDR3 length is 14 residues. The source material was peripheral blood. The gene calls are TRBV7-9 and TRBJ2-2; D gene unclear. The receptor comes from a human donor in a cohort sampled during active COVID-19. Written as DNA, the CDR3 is TGTGCCAGCAGCTTAGATCCAGTCCCCGGGGAGCTGTTTTTT. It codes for CASSLDPVPGELFF.